This record concerns one T cell receptor (beta chain) sequence. The entry originates in a study of radiotherapy plus CTLA-4 blockade in lung cancer. This CDR3 is built from 16 residues. Trimming took 5 bases from V and 5 from J; bases not matched to a gene: 8. Per the germline V gene, CDR1 is MDHEN and CDR2 is SYDVKM. Some clones are missing from TCRdb's copy, which holds only in-frame ones; the method was immunoSEQ multiplex PCR. In the table there are approximately 95,000 clones, around four fifths of which are singletons. Sample: peripheral blood, taken from a patient treated with radiotherapy plus ipilimumab. The chain has TRBV28 and TRBJ2-1; 11 bases agree with TRBD2. This TCR was recovered from a human donor with non-small cell lung cancer who had a partial response to radiotherapy plus ipilimumab. Written as DNA, the CDR3 is TGTGCCAGCAGTACAACCGGGACTAGCGGAAACAATGAGCAGTTCTTC. It specifies CASSTTGTSGNNEQFF.